The present T cell receptor (beta chain) was sequenced within a study of control samples from healthy donors and cancer patients (TCRdb year 2020). Points on this clone: There is no known antigen for this receptor. Qualities for individual bases were not recorded, and no much larger clone is one base off.

The library came from the immunoSEQ multiplex PCR assay. TCRdb took over this immuneACCESS table, retaining in-frame rearrangements with V and J assigned. Such tables are incomplete; in checked studies, under half of the missing clones stem from an unresolved V gene, and the remainder is unexplained. The sample table contains about 120,000 clones; only one count was recorded for around nine tenths of them. The ten largest clones represent 2% to 2.5% of the sample. The CDR3 numbers 14 residues from cysteine through phenylalanine. Only the CDR3 DNA is retained, 42 bases long and in frame from the first base. Trimming leaves V shorter by 1 base and J shorter by 7 bases, with the junction holding 3 bases beyond the gene matches. According to the germline V gene, CDR1 reads LGHNA and CDR2 reads YNFKEQ.

The material sequenced was blood. The origin of this receptor is an older woman in good health. The chain is made from TRBV4-2 and TRBJ1-2; the junction holds 10 bases that match TRBD1. The sequenced DNA is TGTGCCAGCAGCCAAGCCGGGACAGGGGTTGGCTACACCTTC. Its coded protein is CASSQAGTGVGYTF.